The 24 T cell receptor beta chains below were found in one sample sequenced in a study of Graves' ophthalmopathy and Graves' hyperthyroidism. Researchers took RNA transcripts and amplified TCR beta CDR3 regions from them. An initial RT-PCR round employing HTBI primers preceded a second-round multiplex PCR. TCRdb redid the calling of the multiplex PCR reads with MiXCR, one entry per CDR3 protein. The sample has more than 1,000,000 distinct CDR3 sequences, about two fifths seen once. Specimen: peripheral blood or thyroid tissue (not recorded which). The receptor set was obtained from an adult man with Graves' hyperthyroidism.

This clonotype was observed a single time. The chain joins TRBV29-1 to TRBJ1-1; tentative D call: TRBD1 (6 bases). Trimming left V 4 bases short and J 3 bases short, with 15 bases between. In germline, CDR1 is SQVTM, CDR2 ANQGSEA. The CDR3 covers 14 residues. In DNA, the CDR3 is TGCAGCGTTGGTCTCGGACAGTTTGACACTGAAGCTTTCTTT. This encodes CSVGLGQFDTEAFF.

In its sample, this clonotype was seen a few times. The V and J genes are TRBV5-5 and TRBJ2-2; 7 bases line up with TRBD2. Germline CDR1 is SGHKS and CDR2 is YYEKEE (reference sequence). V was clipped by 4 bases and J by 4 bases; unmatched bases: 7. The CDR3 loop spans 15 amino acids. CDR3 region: CASSTLLASTGELFF. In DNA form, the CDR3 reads TGTGCCAGCAGCACATTACTAGCGAGCACCGGGGAGCTGTTTTTT.

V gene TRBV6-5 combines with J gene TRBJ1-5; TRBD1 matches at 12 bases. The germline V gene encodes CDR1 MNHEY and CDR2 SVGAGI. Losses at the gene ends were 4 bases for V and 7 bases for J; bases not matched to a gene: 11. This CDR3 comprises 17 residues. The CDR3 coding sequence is TGTGCCAGCAGTTTATGGGACAGGGGGCTTAAGGGGCAGCCCCAGCATTTT. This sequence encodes CASSLWDRGLKGQPQHF.

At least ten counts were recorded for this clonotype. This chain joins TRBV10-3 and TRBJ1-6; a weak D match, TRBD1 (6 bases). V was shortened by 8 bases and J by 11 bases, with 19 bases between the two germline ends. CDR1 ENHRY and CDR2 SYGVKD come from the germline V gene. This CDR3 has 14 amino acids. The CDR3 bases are TGTGCCATCTCAAGGGACACGGAATATCCACCCCTCCACTTT. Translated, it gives CAISRDTEYPPLHF.

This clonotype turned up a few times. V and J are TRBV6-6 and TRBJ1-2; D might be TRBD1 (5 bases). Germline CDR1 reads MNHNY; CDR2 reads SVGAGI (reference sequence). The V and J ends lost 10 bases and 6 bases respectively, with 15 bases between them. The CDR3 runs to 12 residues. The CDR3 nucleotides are TGTGCCACCCCACGGGGGAGTGATGGCTACACCTTC. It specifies CATPRGSDGYTF.

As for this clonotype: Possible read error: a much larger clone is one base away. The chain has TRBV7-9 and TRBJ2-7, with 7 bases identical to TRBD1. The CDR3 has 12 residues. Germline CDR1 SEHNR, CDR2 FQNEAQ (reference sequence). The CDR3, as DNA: TGCGCCAGCAGCAAGGGACAGTGGGAGCAGTACTTC. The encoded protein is CASSKGQWEQYF.

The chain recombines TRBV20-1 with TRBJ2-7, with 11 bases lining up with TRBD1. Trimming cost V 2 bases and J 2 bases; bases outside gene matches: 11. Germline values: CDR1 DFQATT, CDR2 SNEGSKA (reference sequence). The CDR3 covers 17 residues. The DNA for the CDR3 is TGCAGTGCTAGACCACTCGGGCCGGGACAGGGGGCCTACGAGCAGTACTTC. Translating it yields CSARPLGPGQGAYEQYF.

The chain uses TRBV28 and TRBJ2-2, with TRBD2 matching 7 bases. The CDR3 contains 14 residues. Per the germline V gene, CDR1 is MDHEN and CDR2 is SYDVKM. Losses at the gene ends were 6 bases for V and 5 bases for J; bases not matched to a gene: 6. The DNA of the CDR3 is TGTGCCAGCAGCTCGGGGGGATGGACCGGGGAGCTGTTTTTT. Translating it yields CASSSGGWTGELFF.

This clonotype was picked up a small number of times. The CDR3 DNA reads TGCGCCAGCGGACCCGCAGGGGCAACTAATGAAAAACTGTTTTTT. Encoded protein: CASGPAGATNEKLFF. V and J are TRBV5-1 and TRBJ1-4; weak D call: TRBD1 (6 bases). This CDR3 comprises 15 residues. V shed 7 bases and J shed 0 bases, with 13 bases lying between them. Germline V gene data show CDR1 as SGHRS and CDR2 as YFSETQ.

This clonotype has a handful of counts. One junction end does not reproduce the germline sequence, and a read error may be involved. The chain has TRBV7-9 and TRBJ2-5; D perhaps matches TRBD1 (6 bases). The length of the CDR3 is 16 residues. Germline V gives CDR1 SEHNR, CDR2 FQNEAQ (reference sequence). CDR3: CASTLSSQGSQETQYF. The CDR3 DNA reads TGTGCCAGCACCTTATCCTCACAGGGTAGTCAAGAGACCCAGTACTTC.

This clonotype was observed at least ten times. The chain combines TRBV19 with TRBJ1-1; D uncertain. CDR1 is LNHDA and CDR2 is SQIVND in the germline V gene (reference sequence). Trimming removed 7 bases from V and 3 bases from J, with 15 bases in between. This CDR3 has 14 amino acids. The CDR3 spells CASMAVGFDTEAFF. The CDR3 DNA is TGTGCCAGTATGGCCGTTGGGTTTGACACTGAAGCTTTCTTT.

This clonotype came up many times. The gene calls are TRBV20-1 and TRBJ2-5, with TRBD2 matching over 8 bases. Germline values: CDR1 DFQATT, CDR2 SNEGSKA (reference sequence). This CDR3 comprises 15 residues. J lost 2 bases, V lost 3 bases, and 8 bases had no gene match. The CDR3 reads CSARTGRGGQETQYF. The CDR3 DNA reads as TGCAGTGCTAGGACCGGGAGGGGCGGACAAGAGACCCAGTACTTC.

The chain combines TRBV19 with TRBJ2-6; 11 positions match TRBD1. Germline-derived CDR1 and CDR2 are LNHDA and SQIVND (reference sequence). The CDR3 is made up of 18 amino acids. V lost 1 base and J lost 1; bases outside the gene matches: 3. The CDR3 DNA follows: TGTGCCAGTAGTATAGCGGACAGGGGGCTTTCTGGGGCCAACGTCCTGACTTTC. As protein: CASSIADRGLSGANVLTF. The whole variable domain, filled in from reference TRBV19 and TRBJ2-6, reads DGGITQSPKYLFRKEGQNVTLSCEQNLNHDAMYWYRQDPGQGLRLIYYSQIVNDFQKGDIAEGYSVSREKKESFPLTVTSAQKNPTAFYLCASSIADRGLSGANVLTFGAGSRLTVL.

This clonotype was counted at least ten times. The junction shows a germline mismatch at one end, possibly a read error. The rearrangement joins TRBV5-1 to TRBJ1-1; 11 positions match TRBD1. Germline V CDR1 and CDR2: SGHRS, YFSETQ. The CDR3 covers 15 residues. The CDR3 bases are TGCGCCAGCAGCCTGGGACAGGGGGTAAACAGTGAAGCTTTCTTT. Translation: CASSLGQGVNSEAFF.

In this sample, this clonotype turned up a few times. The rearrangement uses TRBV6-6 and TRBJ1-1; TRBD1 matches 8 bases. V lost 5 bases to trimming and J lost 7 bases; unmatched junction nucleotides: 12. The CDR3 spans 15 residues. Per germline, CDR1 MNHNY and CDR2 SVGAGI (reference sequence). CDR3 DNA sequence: TGTGCCAGCAGTGAACCCGGACAGGGTGCAGTTGAAGCTTTCTTT. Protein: CASSEPGQGAVEAFF.

CDR3 nucleotides: TGTGCCAGCACCTACAGGGGGAACACTGAAGCTTTCTTT. Protein: CASTYRGNTEAFF. V usage is TRBV6-5 and J usage is TRBJ1-1; 7 nucleotides align to TRBD1. The V and J ends lost 7 bases and 1 base, in that order; junction bases with no gene match: 3. The germline V gene has CDR1 MNHEY and CDR2 SVGAGI. CDR3 length: 13 amino acids.

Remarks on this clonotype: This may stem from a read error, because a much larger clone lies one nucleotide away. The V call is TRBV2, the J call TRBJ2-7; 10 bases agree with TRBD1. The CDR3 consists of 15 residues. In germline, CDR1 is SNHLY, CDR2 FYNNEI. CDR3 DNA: TGTGCCGGCAGTGGACCGGGACAGGGGCGCTACGAGCAGTACTTC. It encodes CAGSGPGQGRYEQYF. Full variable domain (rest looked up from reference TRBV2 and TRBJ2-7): EPEVTQTPSHQVTQMGQEVILRCVPISNHLYFYWYRQILGQKVEFLVSFYNNEISEKSEIFDDQFSVERPDGSNFTLKIRSTKLEDSAMYFCAGSGPGQGRYEQYFGPGTRLTVT.

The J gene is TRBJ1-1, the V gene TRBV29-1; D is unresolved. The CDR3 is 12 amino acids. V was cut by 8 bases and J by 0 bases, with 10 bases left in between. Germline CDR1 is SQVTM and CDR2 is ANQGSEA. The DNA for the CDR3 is TGCAGCTTGGGTCAGATGAACACTGAAGCTTTCTTT. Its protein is CSLGQMNTEAFF.

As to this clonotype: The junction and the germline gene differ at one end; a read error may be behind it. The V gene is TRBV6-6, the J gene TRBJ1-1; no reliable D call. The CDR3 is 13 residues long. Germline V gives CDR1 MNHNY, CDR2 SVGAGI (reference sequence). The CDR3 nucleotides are TGTGCCAGCAGTTATTATGGGAACACTGGAGCTTTCTTT. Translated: CASSYYGNTGAFF.

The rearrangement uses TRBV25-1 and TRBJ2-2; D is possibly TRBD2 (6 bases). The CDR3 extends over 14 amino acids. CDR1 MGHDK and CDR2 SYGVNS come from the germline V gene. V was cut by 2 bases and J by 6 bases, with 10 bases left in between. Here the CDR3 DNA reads TGTGCCAGCAGTGAAGGCGGGGCTCCCGGGGAGCTGTTTTTT. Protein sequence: CASSEGGAPGELFF.

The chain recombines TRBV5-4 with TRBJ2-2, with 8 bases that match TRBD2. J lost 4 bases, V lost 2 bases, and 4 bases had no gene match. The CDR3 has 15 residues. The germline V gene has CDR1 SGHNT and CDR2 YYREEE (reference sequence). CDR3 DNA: TGTGCCAGCAGCTTTCCGGGGGGGATCACCGGGGAGCTGTTTTTT. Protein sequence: CASSFPGGITGELFF.

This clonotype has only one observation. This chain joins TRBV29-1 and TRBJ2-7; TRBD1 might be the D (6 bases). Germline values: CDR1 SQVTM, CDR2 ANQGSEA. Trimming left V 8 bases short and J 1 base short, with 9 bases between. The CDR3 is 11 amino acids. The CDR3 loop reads CSRGQSYEQYF. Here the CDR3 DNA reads TGCAGCAGGGGACAATCCTACGAGCAGTACTTC.

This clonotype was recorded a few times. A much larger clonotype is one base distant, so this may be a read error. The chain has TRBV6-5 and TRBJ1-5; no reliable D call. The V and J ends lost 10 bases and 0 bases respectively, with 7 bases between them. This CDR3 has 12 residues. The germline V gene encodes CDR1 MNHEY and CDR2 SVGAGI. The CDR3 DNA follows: TGTGCCACCGGATATAGCAATCAGCCCCAGCATTTT. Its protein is CATGYSNQPQHF.

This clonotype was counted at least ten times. In nucleotides, the CDR3 is TGTGCCAGCAGTCAACAGGGGGGATCGGATGGCTACACCTTC. This encodes CASSQQGGSDGYTF. The V gene is TRBV6-5, the J gene TRBJ1-2; TRBD1 matches at 8 bases. After removal of 5 bases from V and 6 bases from J, the junction contained 8 bases not matched to a gene. The CDR3 is 14 amino acids. The germline V gene has CDR1 MNHEY and CDR2 SVGAGI.